This T cell receptor (beta chain) appears in the sequencing data of a study of blood T cell repertoires in COVID-19. The germline V gene has CDR1 MNHEY and CDR2 SMNVEV (reference sequence). The CDR3 totals 15 residues. V was pared by 8 bases and J by 4 bases, with 12 bases of the junction left unmatched. The repertoire was sequenced with immunoSEQ multiplex PCR; TCRdb's copy has only in-frame clones and lacks some. The repertoire includes roughly 200,000 clones, 82% of them detected once, and roughly 8.2% sits in the top ten. The chain combines TRBV27 with TRBJ2-3; 7 nucleotides line up with TRBD2. The sample taken for sequencing was peripheral blood. The TCR sequence derives from a woman older than 75 with COVID-19, enrolled during active disease. The DNA of the CDR3 is TGTGCCAGCGCGAGGGAGGGGAGGATGTCAGATACGCAGTATTTT. Protein product: CASAREGRMSDTQYF.